Reported below is one T cell receptor beta chain. Its antigen is not identified. Assay: immunoSEQ multiplex PCR; the TCRdb copy retains only in-frame clones and omits some. This repertoire shows fewer than 3,500 clones, over 80% found once; its top ten account for about 2.5%. Indicated time point: newly diagnosed, previously untreated cHL patient sample. Starting with thawed PBMCs, CD4+ T cells were purified by magnetic negative selection. The data derive from a study of PD-1 blockade in classical Hodgkin lymphoma. Study results and caveats: Reports described newly diagnosed patients as having lower baseline TCR diversity than healthy donors. Possibly reflecting disease activity or prior therapy, repertoire differences have causes that remain undefined.

Germline V lookup: CDR1 SGHVS, CDR2 FQNEAQ. The germline V and J ends were trimmed by 6 bases and 2 bases, with 12 bases remaining between them. The CDR3 is made up of 14 amino acids. The chain carries TRBV7-8 and TRBJ2-3, with unresolved D. The sequencing sample was made of CD4+ T cells from blood. This clonotype was obtained from a human donor with classical Hodgkin lymphoma. The CDR3 loop reads CASSPTANTDTQYF. DNA of the CDR3: TGTGCCAGCAGTCCGACGGCTAACACAGATACGCAGTATTTT.